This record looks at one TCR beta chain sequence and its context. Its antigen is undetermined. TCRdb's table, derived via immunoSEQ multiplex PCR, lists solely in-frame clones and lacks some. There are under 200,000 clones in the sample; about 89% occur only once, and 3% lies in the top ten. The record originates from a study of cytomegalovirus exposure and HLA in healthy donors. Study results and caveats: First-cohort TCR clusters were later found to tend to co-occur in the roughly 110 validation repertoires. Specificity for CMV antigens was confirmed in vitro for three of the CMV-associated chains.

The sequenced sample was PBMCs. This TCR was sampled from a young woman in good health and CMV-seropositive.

The CDR3 DNA sequence: TGTGCCAGCAGCTCCCGGTCAGGGGAAGATAATTCACCCCTCCACTTT. This sequence encodes CASSSRSGEDNSPLHF. This chain joins TRBV7-9 and TRBJ1-6, with D possibly being TRBD1 (6 bases). With 4 bases removed from V and 5 bases from J, the gap between germline ends came to 15 bases. The CDR3 is 16 residues long. Germline V gene lookup returns CDR1 SEHNR and CDR2 FQNEAQ (reference sequence). The variable domain in full, with the rest retrieved from reference TRBV7-9 and TRBJ1-6, is DTGVSQNPRHKITKRGQNVTFRCDPISEHNRLYWYRQTLGQGPEFLTYFQNEAQLEKSRLLSDRFSAERPKGSFSTLEIQRTEQGDSAMYLCASSSRSGEDNSPLHFGNGTRLTVT.